One and the same sample provided the 25 T cell receptor beta chains below, sequenced in a study of CD8 T cells in ankylosing spondylitis. General study points: Typical of ankylosing spondylitis blood, it appeared, was a TCR beta motif of eight highly homologous variants.

These TCRs' antigens remain unknown. TCRdb reanalysed the 5' RACE reads using MiXCR and keeps one entry per CDR3 protein. In the table there are about 750,000 distinct CDR3 sequences, 15% to 20% of which are singletons. The sequencing sample was made of blood, either unsorted or a sorted T cell fraction (not recorded which). These receptors all come from a male donor with ankylosing spondylitis.

The chain couples TRBV7-9 to TRBJ2-5; no firm D call. This CDR3 spans 13 amino acids. Germline values: CDR1 SEHNR, CDR2 FQNEAQ (reference sequence). V was cut by 1 base and J by 4 bases, with 7 bases left in between. The CDR3: CASSLVNGETQYF. For the CDR3, the DNA is TGTGCCAGCAGCTTAGTCAACGGAGAGACCCAGTACTTC.

This sequence joins TRBV9 and TRBJ1-1, with 7 bases identical to TRBD1. This CDR3 spans 13 amino acids. J was trimmed by 6 bases and V by 3 bases; bases with no gene match: 5. Germline V lookup: CDR1 SGDLS, CDR2 YYNGEE. The CDR3 DNA sequence: TGTGCCAGCAGCGCGGGACAGCAAGCTGAAGCTTTCTTT. It is translated as CASSAGQQAEAFF.

This CDR3 reads CASSSRAPERDTQYF. The DNA for the CDR3 is TGCGCCAGCAGCTCACGCGCACCCGAGAGAGATACGCAGTATTTT. The chain employs TRBV5-1 and TRBJ2-3; D uncertain. The CDR3 is 15 residues long. V lost 3 bases, J lost 5 bases, and 16 bases lay in between. The V gene's germline CDR1 is SGHRS and CDR2 YFSETQ.

This clonotype came up a few times. This chain joins TRBV20-1 and TRBJ1-1, with D possibly being TRBD1 (5 bases). The V and J ends lost 6 bases and 1 base respectively, with 12 bases between them. Germline V CDR1 and CDR2: DFQATT, SNEGSKA (reference sequence). This CDR3 contains 13 residues. CDR3 bases: TGCAGTGCAAAGAGGGGCGGGAACACTGAAGCTTTCTTT. Protein: CSAKRGGNTEAFF.

This clonotype was counted at least ten times. The rearrangement joins TRBV10-3 to TRBJ2-3, with D unclear. CDR3 size: 14 residues. Germline V gene data show CDR1 as ENHRY and CDR2 as SYGVKD. Trimming stripped 3 bases from V and 4 bases from J, with 11 bases between. In nucleotides, the CDR3 is TGTGCCATCAGTGACGCGAAGGGTTCAGATACGCAGTATTTT. Residues: CAISDAKGSDTQYF.

This clonotype was observed once. The chain links TRBV24-1 to TRBJ2-1; TRBD2 aligns across 11 bases. The V and J ends lost 5 bases and 5 bases, in that order; junction bases with no gene match: 1. CDR1 KGHDR and CDR2 SFDVKD come from the germline V gene. The CDR3 length is 14 residues. The CDR3: CATSVLAGDNEQFF. CDR3 DNA sequence: TGTGCCACCAGTGTACTAGCGGGAGACAATGAGCAGTTCTTC.

The gene calls are TRBV20-1 and TRBJ1-2; D perhaps matches TRBD1 (6 bases). The germline V and J ends were trimmed by 0 bases and 5 bases, with 13 bases remaining between them. Germline V lookup: CDR1 DFQATT, CDR2 SNEGSKA (reference sequence). The CDR3 contains 14 residues. The DNA for the CDR3 is TGCAGTGCTAGAGATAGGGACAACGGATATGGCTACACCTTC. Its translation: CSARDRDNGYGYTF.

The chain joins TRBV28 to TRBJ2-5; D not resolved. Germline V lookup: CDR1 MDHEN, CDR2 SYDVKM. This CDR3 spans 12 amino acids. V gave up 5 bases and J gave up 10 bases, with 14 bases separating them. CDR3 coding DNA: TGTGCCAGCAGTGTCCGCGATGTGGTCCAGTACTTC. Protein: CASSVRDVVQYF.

J is TRBJ2-7 and V is TRBV5-1, with D possibly matching TRBD2 (5 bases). CDR1 is SGHRS, CDR2 YFSETQ, per germline. Trimming shortened V by 0 bases and J by 5 bases, and 9 bases separated the two germline ends. The CDR3 sequence is 13 residues long. The CDR3 spells CASSLGSGNEQYF. CDR3 coding DNA: TGCGCCAGCAGCTTGGGATCCGGGAACGAGCAGTACTTC.

The chain recombines TRBV20-1 with TRBJ2-7; 9 bases match TRBD2. Germline CDR1 and CDR2: DFQATT and SNEGSKA (reference sequence). CDR3 size: 11 residues. The CDR3, as DNA: TGCATGGTTAGCGGGGGTTACGAGCAGTACTTC. Its translation is CMVSGGYEQYF.

This sequence joins TRBV5-1 and TRBJ2-3; 15 nucleotides align to TRBD2. V was clipped by 4 bases and J by 6 bases; unmatched bases: 6. CDR3 length equals 16 residues. Germline V gene data show CDR1 as SGHRS and CDR2 as YFSETQ. The CDR3 loop is CASSDGLAGGPDTQYF. The CDR3, as DNA: TGCGCCAGCAGCGACGGACTAGCGGGGGGGCCGGATACGCAGTATTTT.

This clonotype was recorded a few times. The gene calls are TRBV28 and TRBJ1-5; TRBD1 might be the D (5 bases). Per the germline V gene, CDR1 is MDHEN and CDR2 is SYDVKM. The CDR3 covers 19 residues. The V and J ends lost 5 bases and 1 base respectively, with 24 bases between them. The CDR3, as DNA: TGTGCCAGCAGTAGGCGCCGTACAGTCGTCAGGGAAAGCAATCAGCCCCAGCATTTT. Amino acid sequence: CASSRRRTVVRESNQPQHF.

A remark on this clonotype: The junction shows a germline mismatch at one end, possibly a read error. The rearrangement joins TRBV6-2 or TRBV6-3 to TRBJ2-7, with TRBD2 identical over 7 bases. Germline CDR1 reads MNHEY; CDR2 reads SVGEGT. CDR3 length: 15 residues. The CDR3 is CASSYTYTSEDEQNF. The CDR3, as DNA: TGTGCCAGCAGTTACACCTACACTAGCGAGGACGAGCAGAACTTC.

The rearrangement uses TRBV7-2 and TRBJ2-2, with TRBD1 as a possible D gene (6 bases). The CDR3 loop spans 14 amino acids. V was cut by 5 bases and J by 6 bases, with 13 bases left in between. Germline CDR1 and CDR2: SGHTA and FQGNSA. CDR3 protein: CASSVVGQPGELFF. As DNA, the CDR3 is TGTGCCAGCAGCGTGGTAGGACAGCCCGGGGAGCTGTTTTTT.

This clonotype was seen only a few times. This chain uses TRBV24-1 with TRBJ2-1; D remains unclear. Germline assignment: CDR1 KGHDR and CDR2 SFDVKD. Trimming took off 3 bases at V and 7 bases at J, with 6 bases between the two ends. This CDR3 has 12 amino acids. The CDR3 protein is CATSDTGNEQFF. As DNA, the CDR3 is TGTGCCACCAGTGATACTGGGAATGAGCAGTTCTTC.

V is TRBV28 and J is TRBJ1-5; TRBD1 aligns across 7 bases. V was pared by 6 bases and J by 5 bases, with 10 bases of the junction left unmatched. The CDR3 totals 15 residues. From germline, CDR1 is MDHEN and CDR2 SYDVKM. This CDR3 is CASRLQGTLHQPQHF. The CDR3 region has the DNA TGTGCCAGCAGGTTACAGGGGACCCTCCATCAGCCCCAGCATTTT.

Ten or more counts support this clonotype. The rearrangement uses TRBV7-3 and TRBJ2-1; 7 nucleotides agree with TRBD2. From germline, CDR1 is SGHTA and CDR2 FQGTGA. This CDR3 is 14 amino acids long. V shed 4 bases and J 7 bases; nucleotides not matched to a gene: 7. CDR3 bases: TGTGCCAGCAGCTCACGGACTAGTTGGAATGAGCAGTTCTTC. Translating gives CASSSRTSWNEQFF.

The rearrangement uses TRBV15 and TRBJ2-7; possibly TRBD1 for D (6 bases). From germline, CDR1 is LNHNV and CDR2 YYDKDF (reference sequence). The V end was cut by 2 bases, the J end by 0 bases, with 14 bases between. The CDR3 loop spans 16 amino acids. CDR3 DNA: TGTGCCACCAGCAGAACTACAGGGATCCTCTCCTACGAGCAGTACTTC. Its protein product is CATSRTTGILSYEQYF.

A few counts support this clonotype. CDR3 loop: CAWRTSGSGELFF. The CDR3, as DNA: TGTGCCTGGCGGACTAGCGGAAGCGGGGAGCTGTTTTTT. V is TRBV30 and J is TRBJ2-2; TRBD2 aligns across 10 bases. The germline CDR1 and CDR2 sequences are GTSNPN and SVGIG (reference sequence). This CDR3 region has 13 residues. V was pared by 5 bases and J by 7 bases, with 4 bases of the junction left unmatched.

This clonotype was found a few times. The chain combines TRBV29-1 with TRBJ1-3; 7 bases align to TRBD1. This CDR3 is built from 14 residues. Germline CDR1 and CDR2: SQVTM and ANQGSEA. J was trimmed by 0 bases and V by 5 bases; bases with no gene match: 4. The CDR3 DNA is TGCAGCGTTCGGTACAGGGGCTCTGGAAACACCATATATTTT. Translation: CSVRYRGSGNTIYF.

This chain links TRBV11-2 with TRBJ2-1; 11 bases align to TRBD2. The CDR3 sequence is 18 residues long. Trimming cost V 5 bases and J 9 bases; bases outside gene matches: 18. From germline, CDR1 is SGHAT and CDR2 FQNNGV. The CDR3 loop is CASSPNGLAGGLISEQFF. The CDR3 nucleotides are TGTGCCAGCAGCCCGAATGGGTTAGCGGGGGGGCTAATAAGTGAGCAGTTCTTC.

The chain uses TRBV11-2 and TRBJ2-5, with 8 bases fitting TRBD2. The CDR3 spans 15 residues. V dropped 4 bases and J dropped 5; count of bases not matched to a gene: 9. The V gene's germline CDR1 is SGHAT and CDR2 FQNNGV. CDR3 in DNA: TGTGCCAGCAGCTCCCGGGGAGCGGGAGTGGAGACCCAGTACTTC. Translating it yields CASSSRGAGVETQYF.

The chain has TRBV6-1 and TRBJ1-6; TRBD1 is a possible D gene (6 bases). This CDR3 has 12 amino acids. Germline loops: CDR1 MNHNS, CDR2 SASEGT. V lost 10 bases to trimming and J lost 10 bases, with 14 bases between them. This CDR3 is CATGQYGSPLHF. The CDR3 nucleotides read TGTGCCACAGGACAGTATGGCTCACCCCTCCACTTT.

J is TRBJ1-1 and V is TRBV4-1, with 8 bases matching TRBD1. Germline V gives CDR1 MGHRA, CDR2 YSYEKL. V trimming: 1 base; J trimming: 4 bases; junction bases outside the gene matches: 11. The CDR3 consists of 17 residues. The CDR3 here is CASSQAFSGGQGTEAFF. For the CDR3, the DNA is TGCGCCAGCAGCCAAGCTTTCTCAGGGGGCCAGGGCACTGAAGCTTTCTTT.

The gene calls are TRBV27 and TRBJ1-4; D may be TRBD1 (6 bases). The CDR3 totals 14 residues. CDR1 and CDR2 from the germline V gene are MNHEY and SMNVEV (reference sequence). V dropped 3 bases and J dropped 7 bases, with 12 bases sitting between them. Here the CDR3 DNA reads TGTGCCAGCAGTTTGCAGGGGCTGGGTGAAAAACTGTTTTTT. This codes for CASSLQGLGEKLFF.